The 7 T cell receptor beta chains in this list originate from one sample, sequenced in a study of regulatory T cells in long-lasting Graves disease. Time point in this sample: newly diagnosed GD, antithyroid drugs for less than 3 months. PBMCs were the source of the RNA used for TCR sequencing. Arm-PCR with iRepertoire HTBI primers amplified the CDR3 regions for these TCR beta libraries. Each CDR3 protein is one row after TCRdb ran MiXCR on the multiplex PCR reads. The table has roughly 500,000 distinct CDR3 sequences, roughly 12% seen once. This sample was also put to use in a study of T cells in Graves' hyperthyroidism and ophthalmopathy.

The source material was peripheral blood mononuclear cells (PBMCs), sampled at new diagnosis, from a patient treated with antithyroid drugs. These receptors originate from a man aged 25 to 45 with Graves disease.

The table lists this clonotype with many counts. The J gene is TRBJ2-7, the V gene TRBV19; D may be TRBD1 (5 bases). The V gene's germline CDR1 is LNHDA and CDR2 SQIVND (reference sequence). The CDR3 is 14 residues long. Trimming stripped 1 base from V and 3 bases from J, with 10 bases between. CDR3 protein: CASSIGGGSYEQYF. DNA for the CDR3: TGTGCCAGTAGTATAGGGGGCGGCAGCTACGAGCAGTACTTC.

This clonotype was counted many times. This rearrangement joins TRBV7-9 to TRBJ1-2, with D possibly matching TRBD1 (5 bases). The CDR3 extends over 15 amino acids. Trimming shortened V by 5 bases and J by 2 bases, and 15 bases separated the two germline ends. Germline V gene sequence: CDR1 SEHNR, CDR2 FQNEAQ (reference sequence). The CDR3: CASSGDVAGNYGYTF. Here the CDR3 DNA reads TGTGCCAGCAGCGGTGATGTGGCAGGGAACTATGGCTACACCTTC.

A remark on this clonotype: Being one base from a much bigger clone, this may be a read error. CDR3 sequence: CASSPRPSGRVEDEQYF. Written as DNA, the CDR3 is TGTGCCAGCAGCCCGAGGCCTAGCGGGAGGGTCGAGGACGAGCAGTACTTC. The V call is TRBV11-1, the J call TRBJ2-7, with TRBD2 matching 12 bases. V trimming: 5 bases; J trimming: 5 bases; junction bases outside the gene matches: 13. This CDR3 comprises 17 residues. The V gene's germline CDR1 is SGHAT and CDR2 FQDESV (reference sequence).

This clonotype was seen repeatedly, ten times or more. The chain couples TRBV28 to TRBJ2-3, with TRBD2 matching 7 bases. V was clipped by 3 bases and J by 2 bases; unmatched bases: 5. Per germline, CDR1 MDHEN and CDR2 SYDVKM. This CDR3 is built from 15 residues. CDR3: CASSFAGEDTDTQYF. CDR3 DNA: TGTGCCAGCAGTTTTGCGGGGGAGGACACAGATACGCAGTATTTT.

The chain is built from TRBV30 and TRBJ2-1, with D perhaps matching TRBD1 (5 bases). The V gene lost 1 base and the J gene lost 6 bases, with 7 bases spanning the gap. The V gene's germline CDR1 is GTSNPN and CDR2 SVGIG (reference sequence). The CDR3 covers 12 residues. The CDR3 coding sequence is TGTGCCTGGAGTGAAGGGGTCAATGAGCAGTTCTTC. It specifies CAWSEGVNEQFF.

This clonotype was counted a single time. This chain joins TRBV6-4 and TRBJ2-5; D perhaps matches TRBD1 (6 bases). V lost 2 bases and J 3 bases, leaving 13 bases between the germline ends. Germline CDR1 is MRHNA and CDR2 is SNTAGT. The CDR3 is 15 residues long. CDR3: CASSDAGATKETQYF. The CDR3 bases are TGTGCCAGCAGTGACGCAGGGGCCACTAAAGAGACCCAGTACTTC.

Concerning this clonotype: A clone one base away is much larger, so this may be a read error. The chain couples TRBV20-1 to TRBJ2-7; the D is unclear. The V end lost 4 bases, the J end lost 7 bases, and 11 bases lay between the germline ends. The CDR3 has 11 amino acids. CDR1 and CDR2 from the germline V gene are DFQATT and SNEGSKA (reference sequence). CDR3: CSANEVWEQYF. CDR3 nucleotides: TGCAGTGCTAACGAGGTTTGGGAGCAGTACTTC.